The clone carrying this T cell receptor (beta chain) appeared a few times. What it binds is not known. Trimming removed 1 base at V and 0 bases at J, with 13 bases between. This CDR3 has 16 residues. CDR1 PRHDT and CDR2 FYEKMQ come from the germline V gene (reference sequence). This record comes from a study of beta chain features in type 1 diabetes. Study-level results: Researchers reported that naive, central memory and Treg TCRB repertoires appeared more similar in patients than in healthy donors. Among patients with Type 1 diabetes, TCRB CDR3s were moderately but significantly shorter in every one of the four CD4+ subsets.

The single heparinised draw taken from each donor contained about 120 mL of blood on average. Purity exceeding 95% was reached by all sorted populations. cDNA synthesis used the whole RNA isolate, giving expressed TCRB sequences. The assay was immunoSEQ multiplex PCR, and TCRdb's table has in-frame clones only and misses some. This table has around 690,000 clones, 12% appearing once. What was sequenced was naive CD4+ T cells from blood. The chain is built from TRBV13 and TRBJ2-7; D assignment may be TRBD1 or TRBD2 (5 bases each). This sequence originates from a man aged 25 to 40 with type 1 diabetes. The CDR3 nucleotides are TGTGCCAGCAGCTTAGTGGTAGGGACGAACTCCTACGAGCAGTACTTC. It codes for CASSLVVGTNSYEQYF.